Below, 3 T cell receptor beta chains from the same sample are listed, as sequenced in a study of T-cell memory formation after mild COVID-19. TCRdb fed the 5' RACE reads into MiXCR, producing one record per CDR3 protein. The data hold nearly 200,000 distinct CDR3 sequences, with around 18% observed a single time. The sample was PBMCs or a T cell subset sorted from them (not recorded which). Receptors were obtained from an adult woman who had mild COVID-19 (a few samples of this study predate the infection). Cell type and time point are not known.

The CDR3 is CAISDSNTEAFF. The CDR3 coding sequence is TGTGCCATCAGTGACTCTAACACTGAAGCTTTCTTT. The gene calls are TRBV10-3 and TRBJ1-1; D is uncertain. V lost 3 bases and J lost 2, with 4 bases in between. This CDR3 region has 12 residues. Germline V lookup: CDR1 ENHRY, CDR2 SYGVKD.

The chain recombines TRBV5-1 with TRBJ2-5; the D gene is possibly TRBD2 (6 bases). The CDR3 is 16 residues long. Germline V gene sequence: CDR1 SGHRS, CDR2 YFSETQ. The V end lost 0 bases, the J end lost 2 bases, and 14 bases lay between the germline ends. The CDR3 DNA sequence: TGCGCCAGCAGCTTGGAGGCGCCTAGCGAACAAGAGACCCAGTACTTC. Its translation is CASSLEAPSEQETQYF.

As to this clonotype: Its ends do not fully match the called genes, so a read error is possible. The genes are TRBV6-1 and TRBJ1-4; D is undetermined. The CDR3 consists of 17 residues. Germline V gene data show CDR1 as MNHNS and CDR2 as SASEGT. The CDR3 reads CASSKALSWAANEKLFF. In DNA, the CDR3 is TGTGCCAGCAGTAAAGCTTTAAGTTGGGCGGCTAATGAAAAACTGTTTTTT.